Each of the 22 T cell receptor beta chains below was sequenced from the same sample in a study of early T cells in non-severe SARS-CoV-2 infection. TCRdb reprocessed the 5' RACE reads with MiXCR, giving one entry per CDR3 protein. The data contain 85,000 to 100,000 distinct CDR3 sequences, about 10% of them singletons. The specimen sequenced was whole blood. The receptors were gathered from an adult who was a healthcare worker with PCR-confirmed SARS-CoV-2 infection or an uninfected control (not recorded which).

The CDR3: CSATLHGKTYEQYF. CDR3 in DNA: TGCAGTGCAACCCTTCACGGAAAAACCTACGAGCAGTACTTC. The rearrangement links TRBV20-1 to TRBJ2-7; D gene ambiguous. V lost 6 bases and J 2 bases, leaving 17 bases between the germline ends. Germline V lookup: CDR1 DFQATT, CDR2 SNEGSKA (reference sequence). CDR3 length: 14 amino acids.

This clonotype was counted ten times or more. This chain uses TRBV30 with TRBJ2-7; D gene ambiguous. V was cut by 5 bases and J by 7 bases, with 12 bases left in between. The CDR3 covers 11 residues. Germline lookup yields CDR1 GTSNPN and CDR2 SVGIG (reference sequence). The CDR3 loop reads CAWGEAREQYF. The CDR3 bases are TGTGCCTGGGGTGAAGCGAGAGAGCAGTACTTC.

This clonotype was seen more than once but under ten times. This chain uses TRBV3-1 with TRBJ2-7, with D possibly TRBD2 on 6 matching bases. CDR3 length: 18 residues. V was cut by 0 bases and J by 4 bases, with 22 bases left in between. Germline assignment: CDR1 LGHDT and CDR2 YNNKEL (reference sequence). The CDR3 protein is CASSQDPVLGGVIYEQYF. In DNA, the CDR3 is TGTGCCAGCAGCCAAGACCCAGTTTTGGGCGGGGTGATATACGAGCAGTACTTC.

This clonotype was found a few times. The chain joins TRBV7-6 to TRBJ2-3; the match to TRBD2 covers 10 bases. The CDR3 is 17 residues long. Germline loops: CDR1 SGHVS, CDR2 FNYEAQ. The V segment lost 1 base and the J segment 2 bases; nucleotides outside the gene matches: 6. Written as DNA, the CDR3 is TGTGCCAGCAGCTTAGATGGGAGCGGGGGGGCCACAGATACGCAGTATTTT. Translated: CASSLDGSGGATDTQYF.

This clonotype showed up just a few times. The chain recombines TRBV27 with TRBJ1-5; 8 nucleotides agree with TRBD1. The V gene's germline CDR1 is MNHEY and CDR2 SMNVEV (reference sequence). The CDR3 is 15 amino acids. V lost 5 bases and J lost 8; bases outside the gene matches: 11. The CDR3 region has the DNA TGTGCCAGCAGTCCCAGGACAGGGATGAAAAAGCCCCAGCATTTT. Translated: CASSPRTGMKKPQHF.

This sequence joins TRBV7-9 and TRBJ2-1; D remains unclear. The CDR3 has 12 amino acids. Germline-derived CDR1 and CDR2 are SEHNR and FQNEAQ (reference sequence). The germline V and J ends were trimmed by 6 bases and 6 bases, with 9 bases remaining between them. In DNA, the CDR3 is TGTGCCAGCAGTCAGCAAAGCAATGAGCAGTTCTTC. Amino acid sequence: CASSQQSNEQFF.

This clonotype was counted between two and nine times. The J gene is TRBJ2-3, the V gene TRBV9, with 12 bases matching TRBD2. The CDR3 has 14 residues. After removal of 3 bases from V and 6 bases from J, the junction contained 2 bases not matched to a gene. Per the germline V gene, CDR1 is SGDLS and CDR2 is YYNGEE. CDR3: CASSAGTSGDTQYF. CDR3 DNA sequence: TGTGCCAGCAGCGCAGGGACTAGCGGGGATACGCAGTATTTT. The whole variable domain, remainder taken from reference TRBV9 and TRBJ2-3, is DSGVTQTPKHLITATGQRVTLRCSPRSGDLSVYWYQQSLDQGLQFLIQYYNGEERAKGNILERFSAQQFPDLHSELNLSSLELGDSALYFCASSAGTSGDTQYFGPGTRLTVL.

This clonotype turned up a few times. CDR3 amino acids: CASTRGGVNNEQFF. In DNA, the CDR3 is TGTGCCAGTACCCGAGGGGGAGTGAACAATGAGCAGTTCTTC. J is TRBJ2-1 and V is TRBV19, with D perhaps matching TRBD1 (6 bases). V dropped 7 bases and J dropped 5 bases, with 15 bases sitting between them. CDR1 LNHDA and CDR2 SQIVND come from the germline V gene (reference sequence). CDR3 length equals 14 residues. Full variable domain (rest looked up from reference TRBV19 and TRBJ2-1): DGGITQSPKYLFRKEGQNVTLSCEQNLNHDAMYWYRQDPGQGLRLIYYSQIVNDFQKGDIAEGYSVSREKKESFPLTVTSAQKNPTAFYLCASTRGGVNNEQFFGPGTRLTVL.

The sample holds a few counts of this clonotype. CDR3 nucleotide sequence: TGTGCCAGCAGCCCGCGCCTTAGCAGGACAGGGGGCACAGATACGCAGTATTTT. Encoded protein: CASSPRLSRTGGTDTQYF. This chain joins TRBV7-6 and TRBJ2-3; 9 bases map to TRBD1. The CDR3 runs to 18 residues. Germline loops: CDR1 SGHVS, CDR2 FNYEAQ. The V segment lost 5 bases and the J segment 1 base; nucleotides outside the gene matches: 13.

This clonotype has more than one count but fewer than ten. The chain couples TRBV7-6 to TRBJ2-5; possible D gene TRBD1, 6 bases. V was trimmed by 3 bases and J by 0 bases, leaving 20 bases between them. From germline, CDR1 is SGHVS and CDR2 FNYEAQ. This CDR3 is 18 amino acids long. CDR3 residues: CASSLGTWDKVNQETQYF. The CDR3 DNA is TGTGCCAGCAGCTTGGGGACGTGGGACAAGGTGAACCAAGAGACCCAGTACTTC.

This clonotype was picked up a small number of times. V gene TRBV20-1 combines with J gene TRBJ1-1, with TRBD1 as a possible D gene (5 bases). This CDR3 spans 14 amino acids. With 7 bases removed from V and 6 bases from J, the gap between germline ends came to 21 bases. The germline V gene has CDR1 DFQATT and CDR2 SNEGSKA (reference sequence). CDR3 residues: CSVGSRQGGAEAFF. DNA of the CDR3: TGCAGTGTTGGTAGCAGGCAGGGAGGGGCTGAAGCTTTCTTT.

The chain is built from TRBV10-3 and TRBJ2-1, with D uncertain. Trimming removed 0 bases at V and 15 bases at J, with 18 bases between. This CDR3 is 14 amino acids long. The germline gives CDR1 ENHRY, CDR2 SYGVKD. This chain's CDR3 is CAISESPIFGHRFF. Here the CDR3 DNA reads TGTGCCATCAGTGAGTCCCCGATATTTGGGCATAGGTTCTTC.

The table lists this clonotype with a few counts. CDR3 sequence reads: CASSPGQSNQPQHF. CDR3 in DNA: TGCGCCAGCAGCCCGGGACAAAGCAATCAGCCCCAGCATTTT. V usage is TRBV5-1 and J usage is TRBJ1-5; tentative D call: TRBD1 (6 bases). CDR1 is SGHRS and CDR2 is YFSETQ in the germline V gene. CDR3 length equals 14 residues. The germline V and J ends were trimmed by 4 bases and 1 base, with 9 bases remaining between them.

V usage is TRBV10-1 and J usage is TRBJ2-7; TRBD1 matches at 8 bases. The CDR3 extends over 15 amino acids. Per the germline V gene, CDR1 is WNHNN and CDR2 is SYGVQD (reference sequence). Trimming removed 3 bases from V and 3 bases from J; junction bases left unmatched: 7. The CDR3 bases are TGCGCCAGCAGTGACCCCGGGACAGGACGCTACGAGCAGTACTTC. Its protein is CASSDPGTGRYEQYF.

This clonotype showed up many times. The V gene is TRBV29-1, the J gene TRBJ2-1; TRBD2 matches 7 bases. The CDR3 runs to 15 residues. CDR1 SQVTM and CDR2 ANQGSEA come from the germline V gene. Trimming took 2 bases from V and 5 from J; bases not matched to a gene: 9. CDR3: CSVEIVGRIDNEQFF. The CDR3 DNA is TGCAGCGTTGAAATTGTCGGGAGGATCGACAATGAGCAGTTCTTC.

This clonotype was seen a handful of times. This chain connects TRBV5-5 to TRBJ2-7, with 8 nucleotides matching TRBD1. The CDR3 is made up of 14 amino acids. CDR1 is SGHKS, CDR2 YYEKEE, per germline (reference sequence). Trimming removed 2 bases from V and 2 bases from J; junction bases left unmatched: 3. CDR3 coding DNA: TGTGCCAGCAGCTTACAGGGGGGACCCTACGAGCAGTACTTC. This translates into CASSLQGGPYEQYF.

The rearrangement links TRBV27 to TRBJ2-1; D is possibly TRBD2 (5 bases). There are 15 residues in the CDR3. Germline V lookup: CDR1 MNHEY, CDR2 SMNVEV (reference sequence). The V end was cut by 0 bases, the J end by 7 bases, with 13 bases between. CDR3 amino acids: CASSLSRARGNEQFF. The DNA for the CDR3 is TGTGCCAGCAGTTTATCGAGGGCCCGGGGAAATGAGCAGTTCTTC.

The sample holds many counts of this clonotype. The chain joins TRBV3-1 to TRBJ2-7; D might be TRBD2 (5 bases). The CDR3 consists of 13 residues. The V end lost 4 bases, the J end lost 1 base, and 8 bases lay between the germline ends. Germline CDR1 is LGHDT and CDR2 is YNNKEL (reference sequence). Here the CDR3 DNA reads TGTGCCAGCAGCCCGGACTTTTCCTACGAGCAGTACTTC. Translation: CASSPDFSYEQYF.

This clonotype appeared a few times. The DNA of the CDR3 is TGCAGTGCCTACTCGATTAGCGGGGACCCGGGACAAAAACTGTTTTTT. Protein sequence: CSAYSISGDPGQKLFF. The genes are TRBV20-1 and TRBJ1-4; D possibly corresponds to TRBD1 (5 bases). The length of the CDR3 is 16 residues. Trimming shortened V by 6 bases and J by 9 bases, and 26 bases separated the two germline ends. Germline values: CDR1 DFQATT, CDR2 SNEGSKA (reference sequence).

The V gene is TRBV6-2 or TRBV6-3, the J gene TRBJ2-3; 14 bases are shared with TRBD2. The CDR3 has 16 residues. Germline V gene lookup returns CDR1 MNHEY and CDR2 SVGEGT. V shed 2 bases, J shed 7 bases, and the junction held 5 bases outside the gene matches. For the CDR3, the DNA is TGTGCCAGCAGTTACGGACTAGCGGGAGGTTTGTATACGCAGTATTTT. Its translation is CASSYGLAGGLYTQYF.

This chain links TRBV3-1 with TRBJ2-1; 11 positions agree with TRBD2. CDR3 length equals 20 residues. Germline loops: CDR1 LGHDT, CDR2 YNNKEL (reference sequence). V shed 1 base, J shed 5 bases, and the junction held 16 bases outside the gene matches. The CDR3 DNA follows: TGTGCCAGCAGCCAAGTTCCGCATTCTAGCGGGAGGATCTTTCACAATGAGCAGTTCTTC. Protein sequence: CASSQVPHSSGRIFHNEQFF.

This clonotype was counted at least ten times. The chain combines TRBV7-6 with TRBJ2-3; D call uncertain. There are 14 residues in the CDR3. In germline, CDR1 is SGHVS, CDR2 FNYEAQ. Trimming took 6 bases from V and 4 from J, leaving 14 bases between them. DNA of the CDR3: TGTGCCAGCAGTAGGCTAGGTTCGGCAGATACGCAGTATTTT. Translating it yields CASSRLGSADTQYF.